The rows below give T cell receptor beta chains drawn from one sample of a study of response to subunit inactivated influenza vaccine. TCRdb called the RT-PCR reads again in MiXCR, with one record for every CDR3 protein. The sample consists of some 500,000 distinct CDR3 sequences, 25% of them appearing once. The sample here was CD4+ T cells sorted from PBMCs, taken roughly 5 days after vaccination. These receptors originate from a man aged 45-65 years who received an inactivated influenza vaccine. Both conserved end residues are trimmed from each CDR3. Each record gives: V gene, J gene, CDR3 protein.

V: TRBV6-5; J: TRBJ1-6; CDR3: ASSYVRTGNSPLH
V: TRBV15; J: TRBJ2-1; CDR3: ATSRGVRGVNEQF
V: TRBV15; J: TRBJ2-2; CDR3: ATSRDLTGRRTGELF
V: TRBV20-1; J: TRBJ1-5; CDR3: SASSPGVRNQPQH
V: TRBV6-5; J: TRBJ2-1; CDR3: ASSYKGGFQNEQF
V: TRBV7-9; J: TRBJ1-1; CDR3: ASSLERAADTEAF
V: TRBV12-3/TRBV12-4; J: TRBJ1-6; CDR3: ASSWGTGYNSPLH
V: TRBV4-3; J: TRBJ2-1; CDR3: ASSITGSSYNEQF
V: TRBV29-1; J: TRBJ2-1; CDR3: SVPNRGNEQF
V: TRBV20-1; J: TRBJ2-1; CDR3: SASPTSGYNEQF
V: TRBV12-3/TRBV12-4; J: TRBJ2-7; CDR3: ASSLNGGWYNEQY
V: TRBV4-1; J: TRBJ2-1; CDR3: ASSQFKETPYNEQF
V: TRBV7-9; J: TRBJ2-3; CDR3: ASSWGTGEGDTQY
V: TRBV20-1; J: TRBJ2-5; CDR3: GTRGHETQY
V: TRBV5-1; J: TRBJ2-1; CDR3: ASSFWTALGNEQF
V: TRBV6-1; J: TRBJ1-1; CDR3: ASTTRGGQSTNTEAF
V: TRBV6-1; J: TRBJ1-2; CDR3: ASRVPGIYGYT
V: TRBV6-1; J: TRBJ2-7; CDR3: ASGFRSSYEQY
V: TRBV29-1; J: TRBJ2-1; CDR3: SVWVRTSGMEEQF
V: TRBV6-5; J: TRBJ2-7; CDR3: ASSYSRTGMGSYEQY
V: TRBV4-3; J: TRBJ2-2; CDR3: ASSPGGGGTGELF
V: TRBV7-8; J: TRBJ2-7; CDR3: ASRGTSPEQY
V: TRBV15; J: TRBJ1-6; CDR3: ATSRVGQGNSPLH
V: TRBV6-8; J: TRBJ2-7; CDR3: ASSYSVCGTGGYEQY
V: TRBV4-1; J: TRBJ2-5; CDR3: ASALSVQETQY
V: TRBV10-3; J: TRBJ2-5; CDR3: AISVDGTSGTRGQETQY
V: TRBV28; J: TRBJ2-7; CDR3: ASSSKLTTDRAYEQY
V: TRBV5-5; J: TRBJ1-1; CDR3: ASSLVRNINTEAF
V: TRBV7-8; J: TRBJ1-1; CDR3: ASSYLRGQLNTEAF
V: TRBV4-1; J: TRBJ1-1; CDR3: ASSHRIDSEAF
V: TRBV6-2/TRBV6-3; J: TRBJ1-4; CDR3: ASSPGQRTTNEKLF
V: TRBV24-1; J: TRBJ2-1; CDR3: ATSWSWSKHNEQF